The next 21 T cell receptor beta chains were all read from a single sample in a study of glioma-infiltrating T cells after dendritic cell vaccination. The time point denotes: after dendritic cell vaccination, including at tumor progression/relapse. Produced via immunoSEQ multiplex PCR; TCRdb's table is partial and in-frame only. The repertoire holds about 99,000 clones, with 80% as singletons. Sequenced material: blood, taken after dendritic cell vaccination. These receptors came from a human donor with glioblastoma.

A few counts support this clone. The chain links TRBV6-5 to TRBJ2-1, with D possibly matching TRBD2 (6 bases). The CDR3 spans 12 residues. Germline CDR1 MNHEY, CDR2 SVGAGI. V lost 6 bases and J lost 7, with 10 bases in between. The chain's CDR3 is CASSQTRNEQFF. The CDR3 DNA reads as TGTGCCAGCAGCCAGACTAGGAATGAGCAGTTCTTC.

The V gene is TRBV18, the J gene TRBJ1-2; 7 nucleotides agree with TRBD1. J gave up 6 bases and V 6 bases, and 10 bases lay outside the gene matches. The CDR3 is 14 residues long. The V gene's germline CDR1 is KGHSH and CDR2 LQKENI. CDR3 protein: CASSSQGIVDGYTF. CDR3 bases: TGTGCCAGCTCGTCACAGGGGATTGTAGATGGCTACACCTTC.

The V call is TRBV28, the J call TRBJ1-5; TRBD1 aligns across 9 bases. Germline CDR1 and CDR2: MDHEN and SYDVKM. V lost 7 bases and J lost 1; bases outside the gene matches: 5. This CDR3 spans 15 amino acids. CDR3 loop: CASTTDRGSNQPQHF. CDR3 sequence (DNA): TGTGCCAGCACTACAGACAGGGGGAGCAATCAGCCCCAGCATTTT.

The rearrangement joins TRBV6-1 to TRBJ2-5, with unresolved D. The germline gives CDR1 MNHNS, CDR2 SASEGT. V lost 4 bases and J 2 bases, leaving 11 bases between the germline ends. The CDR3 is 14 residues long. The CDR3 DNA is TGTGCCAGCAGTGTTAACGGAGTTCAAGAGACCCAGTACTTC. Protein: CASSVNGVQETQYF.

The V gene is TRBV6-1, the J gene TRBJ2-1; possibly TRBD2 for D (6 bases). V lost 2 bases and J 8 bases, leaving 13 bases between the germline ends. CDR1 and CDR2 (germline): MNHNS, SASEGT. This CDR3 contains 14 residues. The CDR3 coding sequence is TGTGCCAGCAGTGAACCCGGACTATTTGATGAGCAGTTCTTC. It specifies CASSEPGLFDEQFF.

The CDR3 sequence is CASSETGEDNSPLHF. DNA for the CDR3: TGTGCCAGCAGTGAGACAGGGGAGGATAATTCACCCCTCCACTTT. The chain joins TRBV2 to TRBJ1-6, with 8 nucleotides matching TRBD1. V gave up 3 bases and J gave up 5 bases; unmatched junction bases: 3. This CDR3 spans 15 amino acids. Germline V gives CDR1 SNHLY, CDR2 FYNNEI.

This sequence joins TRBV5-6 and TRBJ2-1; 10 bases are a match to TRBD2. Germline V lookup: CDR1 SGHDT, CDR2 YYEEEE. CDR3 length: 16 residues. Losses at the gene ends were 1 base for V and 4 bases for J; bases not matched to a gene: 5. DNA for the CDR3: TGTGCCAGCAGCTTGACCGGGACTAGCGTTTACAATGAGCAGTTCTTC. Translation: CASSLTGTSVYNEQFF.

The gene calls are TRBV29-1 and TRBJ1-1, with no clear D. The CDR3 extends over 17 amino acids. The germline V and J ends were trimmed by 6 bases and 1 base, with 24 bases remaining between them. Germline CDR1 and CDR2: SQVTM and ANQGSEA. The CDR3 protein is CSVGYITDSPENTEAFF. In DNA, the CDR3 is TGCAGCGTCGGATACATTACAGATTCTCCAGAGAACACTGAAGCTTTCTTT.

CDR3 DNA: TGTGCCACCGGTCTGAGCGGGAGCTACGAGCAGTACTTC. Translated, it gives CATGLSGSYEQYF. The V and J genes are TRBV19 and TRBJ2-7; 8 positions match TRBD2. The trim removed 10 bases at V and 3 bases at J, leaving 8 bases unmatched. This CDR3 has 13 residues. Germline V gene lookup returns CDR1 LNHDA and CDR2 SQIVND (reference sequence).

The chain combines TRBV9 with TRBJ2-3; TRBD1 is a possible D gene (6 bases). Germline V gene sequence: CDR1 SGDLS, CDR2 YYNGEE. The germline V and J ends were trimmed by 4 bases and 1 base, with 10 bases remaining between them. This CDR3 is 14 amino acids long. CDR3 in amino acids: CASSSGDRTDTQYF. Here the CDR3 DNA reads TGTGCCAGCAGCTCAGGGGATCGCACAGATACGCAGTATTTT.

The V call is TRBV10-1, the J call TRBJ2-2; D uncertain. With 2 bases removed from V and 5 bases from J, the gap between germline ends came to 9 bases. Germline V gene sequence: CDR1 WNHNN, CDR2 SYGVQD (reference sequence). The CDR3 consists of 14 residues. This chain's CDR3 is CASSERQETGELFF. CDR3 bases: TGCGCCAGCAGTGAGCGTCAGGAAACCGGGGAGCTGTTTTTT.

The count of this clone is one. The V and J genes are TRBV9 and TRBJ2-5; D may be TRBD1 (6 bases). Germline-derived CDR1 and CDR2 are SGDLS and YYNGEE. V lost 4 bases and J 5 bases, leaving 12 bases between the germline ends. CDR3 size: 13 residues. In DNA form, the CDR3 reads TGTGCCAGCAGCCCAACAGGGTGGGAGACCCAGTACTTC. Translating it yields CASSPTGWETQYF. The variable domain in full, with the rest retrieved from reference TRBV9 and TRBJ2-5, is DSGVTQTPKHLITATGQRVTLRCSPRSGDLSVYWYQQSLDQGLQFLIQYYNGEERAKGNILERFSAQQFPDLHSELNLSSLELGDSALYFCASSPTGWETQYFGPGTRLLVL.

CDR3 amino acids: CASSYPATGTGELFF. For the CDR3, the DNA is TGTGCCAGCAGCTACCCCGCGACCGGGACCGGGGAGCTGTTTTTT. The rearrangement joins TRBV7-6 to TRBJ2-2, with unresolved D. Germline CDR1 SGHVS, CDR2 FNYEAQ. V dropped 4 bases and J dropped 5 bases, with 14 bases sitting between them. The CDR3 contains 15 residues.

The V and J genes are TRBV5-1 and TRBJ2-5; a weak D match, TRBD2 (6 bases). Trimming took 0 bases from V and 5 from J, leaving 14 bases between them. This CDR3 comprises 15 residues. CDR1 and CDR2 from the germline V gene are SGHRS and YFSETQ. CDR3 sequence (DNA): TGCGCCAGCAGCTTGGGCGGGGTCCTTGGGGAGACCCAGTACTTC. As protein: CASSLGGVLGETQYF.

The J gene is TRBJ1-2, the V gene TRBV30, with unresolved D. There are 12 residues in the CDR3. V lost 0 bases to trimming and J lost 6 bases, with 8 bases between them. Per the germline V gene, CDR1 is GTSNPN and CDR2 is SVGIG (reference sequence). This chain's CDR3 is CAWSVWEDGYTF. CDR3 bases: TGTGCCTGGAGTGTTTGGGAGGATGGCTACACCTTC.

The V call is TRBV6-5, the J call TRBJ1-4; TRBD1 agrees at 8 bases. From germline, CDR1 is MNHEY and CDR2 SVGAGI. The CDR3 totals 14 residues. Trimming cost V 8 bases and J 0 bases; bases outside gene matches: 2. The CDR3 nucleotides read TGTGCCAGCGGACAGGGAGCAACTAATGAAAAACTGTTTTTT. It is translated as CASGQGATNEKLFF.

This clone was observed once. The chain uses TRBV7-9 and TRBJ2-2, with 9 nucleotides matching TRBD2. Germline V gene lookup returns CDR1 SEHNR and CDR2 FQNEAQ (reference sequence). With V trimmed by 5 bases and J by 4 bases, 8 bases remained unmatched. CDR3 size: 16 residues. The CDR3 nucleotides read TGTGCCAGCAGCCCTCGACTAGCGGTTTTCACCGGGGAGCTGTTTTTT. It specifies CASSPRLAVFTGELFF.

The chain has TRBV27 and TRBJ2-5; tentative D call: TRBD1 (6 bases). The CDR3 spans 14 residues. Trimming removed 6 bases at V and 5 bases at J, with 16 bases between. Germline V gives CDR1 MNHEY, CDR2 SMNVEV (reference sequence). CDR3 DNA sequence: TGTGCCAGCAGCGCTAGGGGGTCCTCCGAGACCCAGTACTTC. This translates into CASSARGSSETQYF.

The chain employs TRBV29-1 and TRBJ2-4; weak D call: TRBD1 (6 bases). V shed 4 bases and J shed 6 bases, with 10 bases lying between them. Germline CDR1 and CDR2: SQVTM and ANQGSEA. The CDR3 runs 12 residues. DNA of the CDR3: TGCAGCGTTGGAACAGGGACAAACATTCAGTACTTC. This codes for CSVGTGTNIQYF. The full variable domain, rest sourced from reference TRBV29-1 and TRBJ2-4, is SAVISQKPSRDICQRGTSLTIQCQVDSQVTMMFWYRQQPGQSLTLIATANQGSEATYESGFVIDKFPISRPNLTFSTLTVSNMSPEDSSIYLCSVGTGTNIQYFGAGTRLSVL.

This clone was observed once. The V call is TRBV5-1, the J call TRBJ1-1; possibly TRBD1 for D (5 bases). In germline, CDR1 is SGHRS, CDR2 YFSETQ. The V gene lost 0 bases and the J gene lost 0 bases, with 12 bases spanning the gap. CDR3 size: 16 residues. For the CDR3, the DNA is TGCGCCAGCAGCTTGGCTCCGGGGGTCTTGAACACTGAAGCTTTCTTT. This encodes CASSLAPGVLNTEAFF.

The CDR3 DNA sequence: TGTGCCAGCAGTTCAGGGGGCGTCGATACGCAGTATTTT. As protein: CASSSGGVDTQYF. The chain uses TRBV28 and TRBJ2-3; 8 bases are shared with TRBD1. CDR3 length: 13 residues. Germline values: CDR1 MDHEN, CDR2 SYDVKM. J was trimmed by 6 bases and V by 4 bases; bases with no gene match: 3.